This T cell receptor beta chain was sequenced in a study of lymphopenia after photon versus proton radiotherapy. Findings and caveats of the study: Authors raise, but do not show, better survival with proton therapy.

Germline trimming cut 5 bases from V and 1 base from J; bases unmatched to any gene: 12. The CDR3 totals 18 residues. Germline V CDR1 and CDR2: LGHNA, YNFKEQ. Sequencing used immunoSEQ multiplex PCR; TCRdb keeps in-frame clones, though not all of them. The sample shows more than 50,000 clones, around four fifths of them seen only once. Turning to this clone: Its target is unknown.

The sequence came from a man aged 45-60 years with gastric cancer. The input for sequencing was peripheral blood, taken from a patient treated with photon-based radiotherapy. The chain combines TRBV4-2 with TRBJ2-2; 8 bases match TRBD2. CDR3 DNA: TGTGCCAGCAGCGCATCGGGAGCGGGAGTTTGGAACACCGGGGAGCTGTTTTTT. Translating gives CASSASGAGVWNTGELFF.